This is a list of T cell receptor beta chains from one sample in a study of cytomegalovirus exposure and HLA in healthy donors. Repertoires were generated with immunoSEQ multiplex PCR, while TCRdb's copy carries only in-frame clones and drops some. The sample lists tens of thousands of clones, around a tenth occurring once. Sequences were obtained from PBMCs. The source of these receptors is a man aged 55 to 70 in good health and CMV-seropositive. CDR3s include the opening cysteine and the closing phenylalanine or tryptophan. The D gene is left open where the match is weak. Where a row states a size, it is once, few, many or the class of an expanded clone; other rows omit it.

NA TRBJ1-2 TRBV27 TRBD1 CASSPRQGYGYTF TGTGCCAGCAGTCCGCGACAGGGTTATGGCTACACCTTC
many TRBJ2-2 TRBV30 NA CASDSPPRTGELFF TGTGCCTCGGACTCGCCCCCTCGGACCGGGGAGCTGTTTTTT
NA TRBJ1-1 TRBV18 NA CASSPLTGLRTEAFF TGTGCCAGCTCACCATTGACGGGGTTAAGGACTGAAGCTTTCTTT
NA TRBJ1-1 TRBV30 NA CAWGRTEAFF TGTGCCTGGGGGCGCACTGAAGCTTTCTTT
few TRBJ1-3 TRBV30 NA CAWLTGNTIYF TGTGCCTGGTTAACTGGAAACACCATATATTTT
NA TRBJ2-5 TRBV5-1 TRBD1 CASARDSQETQYF TGCGCCAGCGCCCGGGACAGCCAAGAGACCCAGTACTTC
few TRBJ2-5 TRBV28 NA CASSLRDNRGETQYF TGTGCCAGCAGTTTACGGGACAACCGTGGGGAGACCCAGTACTTC
few TRBJ1-5 TRBV6-1 TRBD1 CASSRTGGYQPQHF TGTGCCAGCAGTAGGACAGGGGGTTATCAGCCCCAGCATTTT
few TRBJ2-7 TRBV5-1 TRBD1 CASSFHQGAGNEQYF TGCGCCAGCAGCTTTCACCAGGGGGCTGGGAACGAGCAGTACTTC
few TRBJ1-1 TRBV7-8 NA CASSQALGTQEAFF TGTGCCAGCAGCCAAGCTCTAGGGACACAAGAAGCTTTCTTT
few TRBJ2-5 TRBV4-2 NA CASSQNVRAETQYF TGTGCCAGCAGCCAAAACGTCAGGGCGGAGACCCAGTACTTC
many TRBJ1-2 TRBV2 NA CASSEAVEGGNYGYTF TGTGCCAGCAGTGAAGCGGTGGAGGGTGGTAACTATGGCTACACCTTC
few TRBJ1-5 TRBV18 NA CASSPGQSNQPQHF TGTGCCAGCTCACCCGGACAGTCTAATCAGCCCCAGCATTTT
few TRBJ1-5 TRBV19 NA CASSMTGWGGPRNNQPQHF TGTGCCAGTAGTATGACGGGCTGGGGGGGGCCTCGAAACAATCAGCCCCAGCATTTT
NA TRBJ1-6 TRBV2 NA CASKFLAGGPPHF TGTGCCAGCAAATTCCTAGCGGGGGGGCCTCCCCACTTT
few TRBJ2-2 TRBV5-1 NA CASSFISDPGTGELFF TGCGCCAGCAGCTTCATATCGGATCCGGGCACCGGGGAGCTGTTTTTT
few TRBJ2-1 TRBV6-5 NA CASRAQVAAWEQFF TGTGCCAGCAGGGCGCAGGTAGCGGCTTGGGAGCAGTTCTTC
NA TRBJ2-5 TRBV19 TRBD2 CASRKTGGSRETQYF TGTGCCTCCCGCAAGACCGGGGGGAGCAGAGAGACCCAGTACTTC
NA TRBJ1-1 TRBV20-1 NA CSASPDTEAFF TGCAGTGCTAGTCCGGACACTGAAGCTTTCTTT
few TRBJ1-2 TRBV5-1 TRBD1 CASSPGQGSYGYTF TGCGCCAGCAGCCCGGGACAGGGGAGCTATGGCTACACCTTC
few TRBJ1-1 TRBV5-6 TRBD1 CASSLTWTGVPEAFF TGTGCCAGCAGCTTGACTTGGACAGGGGTCCCTGAAGCTTTCTTT
few TRBJ1-4 TRBV6-6 NA CASSYSGGRDEKLFF TGTGCCAGCAGTTACTCGGGGGGACGGGATGAAAAACTGTTTTTT
few TRBJ2-7 TRBV9 NA CASSVGGLPRNEQYF TGTGCCAGCAGCGTAGGGGGGCTGCCCAGGAACGAGCAGTACTTC
few TRBJ1-5 TRBV28 TRBD1 CASSPGTGFGQPQHF TGTGCCAGCAGTCCCGGGACAGGGTTTGGCCAGCCCCAGCATTTT
few TRBJ1-1 TRBV5-6 NA CASSPQGLDTEAFF TGCGCCAGCAGCCCACAGGGCCTGGACACTGAAGCTTTCTTT
NA TRBJ1-3 TRBV27 TRBD1 CASSPGQGAGNTIYF TGTGCCAGCAGTCCCGGACAGGGGGCTGGAAACACCATATATTTT
NA TRBJ2-3 TRBV5-1 TRBD1 CASSASGQFTDTQYF TGCGCCAGCAGCGCCTCGGGACAGTTCACAGATACGCAGTATTTT
NA TRBJ1-5 TRBV6-1 NA CASSGGTDSNQPQHF TGTGCCAGCAGTGGCGGGACTGATAGCAATCAGCCCCAGCATTTT
NA TRBJ1-1 TRBV9 NA CASSAQKGMNTEAFF TGTGCCAGCAGCGCACAGAAAGGAATGAACACTGAAGCTTTCTTT
few TRBJ2-3 TRBV5-1 NA CASSQDPSMADTQYF TGCGCCAGCAGCCAGGATCCTTCGATGGCAGATACGCAGTATTTT
NA TRBJ2-2 TRBV9 TRBD1 CASSVTGSNTGELFF TGTGCCAGCAGCGTGACAGGGAGTAACACCGGGGAGCTGTTTTTT
NA TRBJ1-1 TRBV6-5 TRBD1 CASSWTGAGEAFF TGTGCCAGCAGTTGGACAGGGGCAGGTGAAGCTTTCTTT
NA TRBJ2-3 TRBV19 TRBD2 CASSGRDTDTQYF TGTGCCTCCAGCGGGAGGGACACAGATACGCAGTATTTT
NA TRBJ1-5 TRBV28 TRBD1 CASSLSRGPGQPQHF TGTGCCAGCAGTTTATCCAGGGGGCCAGGGCAGCCCCAGCATTTT
NA TRBJ2-1 TRBV30 NA CAWSEGGDEQFF TGTGCCTGGAGTGAAGGGGGAGATGAGCAGTTCTTC
few TRBJ1-1 TRBV30 TRBD1 CAWKGAVTEAFF TGTGCCTGGAAGGGGGCAGTCACTGAAGCTTTCTTT
NA TRBJ2-1 TRBV28 TRBD2 CASSLSGGTYNEQFF TGTGCCAGCAGTTTGAGCGGGGGAACCTACAATGAGCAGTTCTTC
NA TRBJ2-1 TRBV5-6 NA CASSGGNYNEQFF TGTGCCAGCAGCGGCGGGAATTACAATGAGCAGTTCTTC
NA TRBJ2-2 TRBV2 TRBD2 CASSEVGLAGGLGAGELFF TGTGCCAGCAGTGAAGTGGGACTAGCGGGAGGCCTTGGGGCCGGGGAGCTGTTTTTT
few TRBJ2-3 TRBV7-3 NA CASSLGGLTDTQYF TGTGCCAGCAGCTTGGGGGGGCTAACAGATACGCAGTATTTT
few TRBJ2-7 TRBV5-1 NA CASSQAGPGVDEQYF TGCGCCAGCAGCCAGGCCGGGCCAGGGGTAGACGAGCAGTACTTC
NA TRBJ1-1 TRBV5-1 NA CASSLVSGNTEAFF TGCGCCAGCAGCTTGGTGAGTGGGAACACTGAAGCTTTCTTT
NA TRBJ2-7 TRBV9 TRBD1 CASSVATGQGEIFF TGTGCCAGCAGCGTAGCTACTGGACAGGGAGAGATCTTCTTC
few TRBJ1-2 TRBV29-1 NA CSVESNDLPEGYTF TGCAGCGTTGAATCGAATGACCTCCCGGAGGGCTACACCTTC
NA TRBJ2-5 TRBV7-4 TRBD2 CASSPVGVAGVETQYF TGTGCCAGCAGCCCCGTAGGGGTAGCGGGAGTAGAGACCCAGTACTTC
NA TRBJ2-7 TRBV15 NA CATSRDLGSLVVGSNEQYF TGTGCCACCAGCAGAGATCTGGGCAGCCTCGTGGTCGGGAGCAACGAGCAGTACTTC
few TRBJ2-3 TRBV5-1 NA CASSFIAGISTDTQYF TGCGCCAGCAGCTTCATCGCGGGGATTAGCACAGATACGCAGTATTTT
few TRBJ1-1 TRBV5-1 TRBD1 CASSSGQEQWEAFF TGCGCCAGCAGCTCGGGACAGGAGCAGTGGGAAGCTTTCTTT
few TRBJ1-4 TRBV5-5 TRBD1 CASSPRTGSLGEKLFF TGTGCCAGCAGCCCTCGGACAGGGTCCCTCGGCGAAAAACTGTTTTTT
NA TRBJ2-3 TRBV6-1 TRBD1 CATLHRGLTDTQYF TGTGCCACCCTCCACAGGGGGCTCACAGATACGCAGTATTTT